The T cell receptor beta chain described here comes from a study of cytomegalovirus exposure and HLA in healthy donors. Researchers ran the PCR with 60 Vbeta and 13 Jbeta primers. Assay: immunoSEQ multiplex PCR; the TCRdb copy retains only in-frame clones and omits some. Of fewer than 150,000 clones listed, about 66% are singletons. The CDR3 has 14 residues. Trimming left V 7 bases short and J 10 bases short, with 20 bases between. Germline V gives CDR1 SNHLY, CDR2 FYNNEI. The source material was PBMCs. The chain combines TRBV2 with TRBJ1-5; tentative D call: TRBD1 (6 bases). This TCR came from a human donor in good health. The DNA of the CDR3 is TGTGCCAGCAAACCGGGGGGGGCCTCACTTCCCCAGCATTTT. The encoded protein is CASKPGGASLPQHF.